The 5 T cell receptor beta chains below were found in one sample sequenced in a study of cytomegalovirus exposure and HLA in healthy donors. The PCR ran on 60 Vbeta and 13 Jbeta primers. This table comes from immunoSEQ multiplex PCR, and its TCRdb copy is limited to in-frame clones, with some not included. The sample lists 150,000 to 200,000 clones, roughly 70% occurring once. The sequencing sample was made of PBMCs. The receptor set was obtained from a male donor in good health and CMV-seronegative.

This clone was found once. The V and J genes are TRBV6-6 and TRBJ1-5; D remains unclear. CDR3 length: 13 residues. CDR1 and CDR2 (germline): MNHNY, SVGAGI (reference sequence). The ends were cut back, 5 bases at V and 6 bases at J, with 11 bases in the middle. CDR3 DNA: TGTGCCAGCAGTATCCGGGATACTCAGCCCCAGCATTTT. Amino acid sequence: CASSIRDTQPQHF.

This clone appeared a few times. This rearrangement joins TRBV7-9 to TRBJ2-7, with a possible D match to TRBD2 (5 bases). Germline loops: CDR1 SEHNR, CDR2 FQNEAQ (reference sequence). CDR3 length equals 12 residues. Between the trimmed V and J ends, which lost 2 bases and 3 bases, there was a span of 5 bases. The CDR3 here is CASSLSGYEQYF. DNA for the CDR3: TGTGCCAGCAGCTTAAGCGGCTACGAGCAGTACTTC.

This clone was seen just once. The rearrangement uses TRBV19 and TRBJ1-5; 7 bases fit TRBD1. The CDR3 is 16 amino acids. V lost 2 bases, J lost 2 bases, and 6 bases stayed unmatched. Germline V lookup: CDR1 LNHDA, CDR2 SQIVND (reference sequence). CDR3: CASSIRGQGGNQPQHF. CDR3 nucleotides: TGTGCCAGTAGTATAAGGGGTCAGGGGGGCAATCAGCCCCAGCATTTT.

V and J are TRBV12-2 and TRBJ1-3; the table's D gene call, TRBD1, was not cross checked with the DNA. TRBV12-2 is an annotated pseudogene. The CDR3 has 19 amino acids. CDR3: CASRFELDREELSGNTIYF. The CDR3, as DNA: TGTGCAAGTCGCTTTGAATTGGACAGGGAAGAACTCTCCGGAAACACCATATATTTT.

The J gene is TRBJ2-5, the V gene TRBV21-1; TRBD2 reflects the table's D call only, with no check against the DNA. TRBV21-1 is given as a pseudogene. There are 16 residues in the CDR3. Here the CDR3 reads CASSTPGGGIQETQYF. The CDR3 nucleotides are TGTGCCAGCAGCACTCCGGGGGGGGGAATCCAAGAGACCCAGTACTTC.